The entry below gives a single TCR beta chain sequence along with its context. Its cognate antigen is unknown. Naive CD8 cells were CD45RO-negative, positively selected for CCR7, excluding terminally differentiated effector memory CD45RA+ cells. The source of the sample is a study of shared clonotypes between healthy human individuals. Overall study findings and caveats: Non-shared clonotypes displayed generation probabilities falling below those of clonotypes present in all four donors.

The assay was carried out at the deep level. The authors distributed each subset's genomic DNA evenly over several immunoSEQ plates. Study processing details: ImmunoSEQ only sent back junction sequences with no quality scores, so filtering was done differently. Produced via immunoSEQ multiplex PCR; TCRdb's table is partial and in-frame only. The D gene and trimming were derived from the DNA, and the V and J assignments and clone size from that table. The data hold 2 million to 2.5 million clones, with about 95% observed a single time. Trimming pared 4 bases from V and 5 bases from J, leaving 15 bases between. Looked up from germline, CDR1 is SEHNR and CDR2 is FQNEAQ (reference sequence). The CDR3 loop spans 15 amino acids.

The chain links TRBV7-9 to TRBJ2-1, with D perhaps matching TRBD1 (6 bases). Sequencing was carried out using naive CD8+ T cells sorted from blood. The TCR sequence derives from a man younger than 30 in good health. CDR3 amino acids: CASSSLRTDNNEQFF. The CDR3 DNA reads as TGTGCCAGCAGCTCCCTCCGGACAGATAACAATGAGCAGTTCTTC.